The sequence of this TCR beta chain was determined in a study of regulatory T cells in long-lasting Graves disease. Background on the study: Patients with new Graves' disease had used antithyroid drugs below 3 months.

Many counts were recorded for this clonotype. Time point indicated: newly diagnosed GD, antithyroid drugs for less than 3 months. Extracted PBMC RNA gave rise to the TCR library. It was American Thyroid Association guidelines that determined Graves' disease diagnosis. All patients originated from an endocrinology department located in Xi'an, China. The ends were cut back, 3 bases at V and 5 bases at J, with 16 bases in the middle. This CDR3 contains 15 residues. To make TCR beta libraries, researchers used iRepertoire HTBI primers and Arm-PCR of CDR3 regions. Original analysis: Sample data revealed fewer than 70 TRBV and some 14 TRBJ segments. TCRdb reanalysed the multiplex PCR reads using MiXCR and keeps one entry per CDR3 protein. TCRdb's processing, not the authors' own work, is the source of the V and J calls. The top ten hold 22% of the sample, which has around 420,000 distinct CDR3 sequences, roughly a sixth seen once.

This clonotype originated in a female donor with Graves disease. The J gene is TRBJ2-5, the V gene TRBV12-3 or TRBV12-4; D assignment may be TRBD1 or TRBD2 (5 bases each). Here the sequenced sample was peripheral blood mononuclear cells (PBMCs), taken at new diagnosis, from a patient treated with antithyroid drugs. The CDR3 nucleotides read TGTGCCAGCAGTTTCCGGGACCCGGCTGGGGAGACCCAGTACTTC. Translation: CASSFRDPAGETQYF.